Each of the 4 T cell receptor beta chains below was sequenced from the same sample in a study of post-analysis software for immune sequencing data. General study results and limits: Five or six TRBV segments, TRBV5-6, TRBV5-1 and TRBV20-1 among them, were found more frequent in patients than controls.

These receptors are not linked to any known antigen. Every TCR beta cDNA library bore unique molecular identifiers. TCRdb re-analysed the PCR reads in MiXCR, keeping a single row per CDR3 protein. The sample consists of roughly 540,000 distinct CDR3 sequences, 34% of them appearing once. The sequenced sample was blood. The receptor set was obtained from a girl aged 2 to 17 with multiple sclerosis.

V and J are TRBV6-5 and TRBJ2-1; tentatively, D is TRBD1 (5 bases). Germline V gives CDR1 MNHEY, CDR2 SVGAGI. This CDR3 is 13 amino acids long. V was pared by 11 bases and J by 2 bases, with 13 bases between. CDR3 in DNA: TGTGCCCTCGGGCAGGGTCCCTACAATGAGCAGTTCTTC. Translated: CALGQGPYNEQFF.

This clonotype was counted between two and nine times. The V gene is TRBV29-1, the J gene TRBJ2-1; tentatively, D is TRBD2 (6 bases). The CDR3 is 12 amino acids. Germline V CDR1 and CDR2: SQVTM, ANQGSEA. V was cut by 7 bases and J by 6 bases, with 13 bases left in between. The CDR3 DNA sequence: TGCAGCGGAAGGCGGGGTGGCAATGAGCAGTTCTTC. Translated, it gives CSGRRGGNEQFF.

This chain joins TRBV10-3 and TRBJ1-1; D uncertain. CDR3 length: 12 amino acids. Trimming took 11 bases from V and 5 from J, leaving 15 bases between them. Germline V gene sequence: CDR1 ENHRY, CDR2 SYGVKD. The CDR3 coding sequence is TGTGCCGCCCCAAGTTCTTCTACTGAAGCTTTCTTT. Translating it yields CAAPSSSTEAFF.

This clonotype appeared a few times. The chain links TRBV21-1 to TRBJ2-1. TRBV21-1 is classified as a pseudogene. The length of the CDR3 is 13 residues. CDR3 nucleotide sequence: TGTGCCAGCCGCGCGAAAGGCTACAATGAGCAGTTCTTC. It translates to CASRAKGYNEQFF.